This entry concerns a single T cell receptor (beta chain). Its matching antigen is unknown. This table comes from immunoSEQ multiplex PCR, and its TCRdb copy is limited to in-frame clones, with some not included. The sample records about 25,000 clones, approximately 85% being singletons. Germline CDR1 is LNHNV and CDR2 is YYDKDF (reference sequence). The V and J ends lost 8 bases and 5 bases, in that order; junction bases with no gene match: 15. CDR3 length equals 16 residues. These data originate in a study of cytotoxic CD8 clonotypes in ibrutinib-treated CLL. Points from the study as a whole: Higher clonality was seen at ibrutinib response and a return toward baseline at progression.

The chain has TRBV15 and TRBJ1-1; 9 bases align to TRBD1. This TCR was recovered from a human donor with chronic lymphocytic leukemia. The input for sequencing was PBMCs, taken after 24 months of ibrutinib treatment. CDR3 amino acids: CATAGDRAVSWTEAFF. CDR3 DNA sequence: TGTGCCACCGCGGGGGACAGGGCGGTGTCTTGGACTGAAGCTTTCTTT.